This entry features one T cell receptor (beta chain) sequence. It has no known antigen specificity. No clone much larger than this one lies a single base away; base qualities are absent. These data belong to a study of Graves' ophthalmopathy and Graves' hyperthyroidism (dated by TCRdb to 2016 to 2019). With respect to the entire study: Peripheral blood was collected at initial diagnosis, prior to any treatment. An independent validation cohort comprised 18 hyperthyroidism patients and about 16 patients who later progressed from hyperthyroidism to ophthalmopathy. To explore V-J signatures that distinguish ophthalmopathy from hyperthyroidism, a discovery set of about a hundred patients was enrolled, made up of 43 with ophthalmopathy and under 65 with stable hyperthyroidism. In five or six hyperthyroidism patients, the T-cell repertoire of thyroid tissue was compared with the T-cell repertoire of blood. The study used TCR beta repertoire signatures to distinguish Graves' ophthalmopathy from Graves' hyperthyroidism and to predict progression to ophthalmopathy. In total, 135 blood samples were TCR-sequenced: fewer than 50 ophthalmopathy, roughly 77 hyperthyroidism and 17 hyperthyroidism-to-ophthalmopathy patients. After sampling, hyperthyroidism patients received methimazole starting at 30 mg daily, and ophthalmopathy patients received high-dose intravenous methylprednisolone.

For repertoire sequencing, the TCR beta CDR3 regions were amplified from RNA transcripts. The first round of RT-PCR was done with HTBI primers and the Qiagen OneStep RT-PCR kit, and was followed by a second round of multiplex PCR, then size selection and purification. Sequencing of the libraries was carried out on an Illumina HiSeq2000 in paired-end mode with 100 bp reads. The paper's data handling went like this. SOAPnuke was used for read processing, and reads with adapters, uncalled bases, a mean Phred below 15, or no exact constant-primer or identifier match were discarded. COPE v1.2.5 was used to merge high-quality paired reads. Each unique nucleotide sequence was defined as a clonotype, and clonotypes were aligned to IMGT TRB V, D and J references with MiTCR v1.1. Only V-J combinations with frequency above 0.0001 were analysed, covering around 99% of repertoires. For each V-J combination, a TCR clonal expansion and chaos score was defined as F50 clonal expansion divided by the chaos observed in the TCRdist matrix. Welch's t-statistics and random forest were used to reduce features to approximately 13 V-J combinations, which were fed into a naive Bayes classifier. The similarity between thyroid and blood repertoires was quantified using the Morisita-Horn index. TCRdb cleaned the public reads at Q25 with fastp, built clones with MiXCR and kept in-frame beta chains. CDR3 protein sequences are deduplicated, and each keeps its most common genes and DNA. The V and J calls and clone size come from TCRdb's table, not from the authors' own analysis. Counted in this sample were 650,000 to 900,000 distinct CDR3 sequences; 40% of them appeared once. In total, the top ten clones hold 44% of the sample.

Patients with ophthalmopathy had moderately to severely active disease, with a Clinical Activity Score of 3 or more, a NOSPECS grade of 4 or more, and a disease duration of less than 3 months. Anyone with other autoimmune diseases, uncontrolled infections, pregnancy or lactation was excluded from the study. Diagnosis relied on clinical symptoms, serum thyroxine, TRAb, thyroid ultrasound and orbital computed tomography. PBMCs were isolated from about 9 ml of fresh peripheral blood by Ficoll-Paque density gradient centrifugation. Total RNA was extracted with Trizol reagent and quality-checked on an Agilent 2100 Bioanalyzer. The germline V gene gives CDR1 as MRHNA and CDR2 as SNTAGT. The CDR3 has 19 amino acids, counting the end cysteine and phenylalanine. The sequence is cut down to CDR3 DNA, 57 bases in frame from base 1. Relative to germline, V is 11 bases shorter and J is 1 base shorter, with 32 bases between their ends.

Study-wide findings and limitations: The 13-signature model separated ophthalmopathy from stable hyperthyroidism with roughly 88% sensitivity and roughly 84% specificity in cross-validation, and 80%/75% in the test set. Most of the expanded thyroid clonotypes with a frequency above 0.001 were also detected in blood, and it was suggested that the thyroid immune response may be reflected by blood repertoires. In validation, the model predicted ophthalmopathy progression with about 71% sensitivity and around 72% specificity; 12 predicted patients were CT-confirmed with GO in a median of about 6.2 months. No statistical method was used to predetermine the sample size, and group allocation was not hidden from the investigators.

Sequencing used peripheral blood. The V and J genes are TRBV6-4 and TRBJ2-5; tentative D gene TRBD2, with 5 bases matching. The receptor was derived from an adult man with Graves' ophthalmopathy. The nucleotide sequence is given as TGTGCCGTGAAGTTACGGAGCGGAATCCTACCGCGGTGCCAAGAGACCCAGTACTTC. Protein translation: CAVKLRSGILPRCQETQYF.